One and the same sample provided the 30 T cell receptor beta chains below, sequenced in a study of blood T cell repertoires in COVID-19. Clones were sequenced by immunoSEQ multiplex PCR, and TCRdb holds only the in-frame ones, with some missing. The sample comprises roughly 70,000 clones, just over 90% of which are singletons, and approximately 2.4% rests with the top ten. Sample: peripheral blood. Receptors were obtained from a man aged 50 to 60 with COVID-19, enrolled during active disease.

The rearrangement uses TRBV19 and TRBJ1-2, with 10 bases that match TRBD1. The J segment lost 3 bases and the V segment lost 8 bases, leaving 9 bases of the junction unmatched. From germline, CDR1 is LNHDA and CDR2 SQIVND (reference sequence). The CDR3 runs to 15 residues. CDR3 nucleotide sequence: TGTGCCAGTTACGCCGGGACAGGGGCGTACTATGGCTACACCTTC. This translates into CASYAGTGAYYGYTF.

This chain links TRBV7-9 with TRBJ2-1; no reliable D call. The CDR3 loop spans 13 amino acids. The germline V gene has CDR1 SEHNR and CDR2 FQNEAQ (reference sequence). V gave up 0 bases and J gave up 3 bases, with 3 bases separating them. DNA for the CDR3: TGTGCCAGCAGCTTAGCTAGCTACAATGAGCAGTTCTTC. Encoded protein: CASSLASYNEQFF.

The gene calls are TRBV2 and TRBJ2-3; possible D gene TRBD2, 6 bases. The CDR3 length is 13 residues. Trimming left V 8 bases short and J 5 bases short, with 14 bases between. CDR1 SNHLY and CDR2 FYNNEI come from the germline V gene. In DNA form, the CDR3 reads TGTGCCAGCTCTGCGGGGTGGATAGATACGCAGTATTTT. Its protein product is CASSAGWIDTQYF.

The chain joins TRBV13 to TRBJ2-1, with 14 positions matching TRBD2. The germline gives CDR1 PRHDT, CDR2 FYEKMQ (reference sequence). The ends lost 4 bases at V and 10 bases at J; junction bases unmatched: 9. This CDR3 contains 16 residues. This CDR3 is CASSSPGTSGRGEQFF. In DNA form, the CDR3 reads TGTGCCAGCAGCTCTCCCGGGACTAGCGGGAGAGGGGAGCAGTTCTTC.

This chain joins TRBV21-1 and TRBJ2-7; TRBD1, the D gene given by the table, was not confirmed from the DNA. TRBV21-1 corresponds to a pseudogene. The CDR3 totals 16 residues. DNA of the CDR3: TGTGCCAGCACCTTCCCGGGACAGGGGTCCCCCTACGAGCAGTACGTC. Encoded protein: CASTFPGQGSPYEQYV.

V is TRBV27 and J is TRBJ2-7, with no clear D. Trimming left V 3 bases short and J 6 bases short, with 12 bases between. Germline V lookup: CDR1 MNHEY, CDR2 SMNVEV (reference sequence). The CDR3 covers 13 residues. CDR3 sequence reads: CASSFRSWSEQYF. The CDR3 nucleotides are TGTGCCAGCAGTTTCAGGTCATGGTCCGAGCAGTACTTC.

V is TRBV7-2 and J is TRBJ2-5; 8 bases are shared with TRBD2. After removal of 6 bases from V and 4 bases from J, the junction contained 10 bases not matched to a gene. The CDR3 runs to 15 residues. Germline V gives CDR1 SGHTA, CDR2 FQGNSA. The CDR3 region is CASSLNGRAIETQYF. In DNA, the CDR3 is TGTGCCAGCAGTCTAAACGGGAGGGCCATAGAGACCCAGTACTTC.

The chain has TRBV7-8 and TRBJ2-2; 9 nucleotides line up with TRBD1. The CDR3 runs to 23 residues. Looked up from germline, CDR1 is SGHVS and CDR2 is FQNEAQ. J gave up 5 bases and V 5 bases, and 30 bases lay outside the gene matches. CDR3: CASSPMGFARTGVFSSYTGELFF. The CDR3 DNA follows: TGTGCCAGCAGCCCGATGGGTTTTGCCAGGACAGGGGTCTTTTCTTCATATACCGGGGAGCTGTTTTTT.

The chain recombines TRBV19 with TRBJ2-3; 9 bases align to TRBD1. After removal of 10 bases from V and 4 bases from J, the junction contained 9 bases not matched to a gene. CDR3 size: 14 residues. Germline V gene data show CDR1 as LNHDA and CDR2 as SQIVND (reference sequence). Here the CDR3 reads CATGTGRTADTQYF. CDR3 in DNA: TGTGCCACCGGGACAGGGAGAACCGCAGATACGCAGTATTTT.

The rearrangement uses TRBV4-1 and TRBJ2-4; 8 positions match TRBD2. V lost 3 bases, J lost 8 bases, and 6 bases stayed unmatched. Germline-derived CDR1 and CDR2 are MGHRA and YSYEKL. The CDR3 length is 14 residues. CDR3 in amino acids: CASSHGTRFDIQYF. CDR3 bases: TGCGCCAGCAGCCACGGGACTAGGTTCGACATTCAGTACTTC.

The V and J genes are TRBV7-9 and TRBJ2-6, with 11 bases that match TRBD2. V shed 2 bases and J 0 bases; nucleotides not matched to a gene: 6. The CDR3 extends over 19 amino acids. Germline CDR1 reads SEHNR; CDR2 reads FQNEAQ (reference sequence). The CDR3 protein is CASSLLAGGPHSGANVLTF. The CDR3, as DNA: TGTGCCAGCAGCTTACTAGCGGGGGGACCCCACTCTGGGGCCAACGTCCTGACTTTC.

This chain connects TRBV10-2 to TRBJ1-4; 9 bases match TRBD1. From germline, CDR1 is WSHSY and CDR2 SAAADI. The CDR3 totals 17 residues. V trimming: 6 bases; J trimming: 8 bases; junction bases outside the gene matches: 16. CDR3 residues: CASRGGRTGGSREKLFF. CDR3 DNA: TGCGCCAGCAGGGGAGGGAGAACAGGGGGCAGTCGGGAAAAACTGTTTTTT.

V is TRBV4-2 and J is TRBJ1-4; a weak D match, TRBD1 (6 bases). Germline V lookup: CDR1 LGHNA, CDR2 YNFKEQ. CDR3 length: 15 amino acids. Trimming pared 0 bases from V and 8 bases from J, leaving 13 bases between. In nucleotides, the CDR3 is TGTGCCAGCAGCCAAGAGCAGGGGCGTCTGGAAAAACTGTTTTTT. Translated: CASSQEQGRLEKLFF.

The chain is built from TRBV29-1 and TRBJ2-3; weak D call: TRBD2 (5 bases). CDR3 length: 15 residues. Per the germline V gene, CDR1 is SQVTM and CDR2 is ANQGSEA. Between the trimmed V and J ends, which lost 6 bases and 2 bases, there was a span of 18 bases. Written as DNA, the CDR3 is TGCAGCGTCAAAGCGAGACGGGAACCCACAGATACGCAGTATTTT. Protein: CSVKARREPTDTQYF.

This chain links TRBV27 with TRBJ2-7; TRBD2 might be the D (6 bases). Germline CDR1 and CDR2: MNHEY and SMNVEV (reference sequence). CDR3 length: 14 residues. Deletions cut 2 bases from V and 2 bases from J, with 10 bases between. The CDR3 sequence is CASSLRREAYEQYF. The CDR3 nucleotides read TGTGCCAGCAGTTTAAGGCGGGAAGCCTACGAGCAGTACTTC.

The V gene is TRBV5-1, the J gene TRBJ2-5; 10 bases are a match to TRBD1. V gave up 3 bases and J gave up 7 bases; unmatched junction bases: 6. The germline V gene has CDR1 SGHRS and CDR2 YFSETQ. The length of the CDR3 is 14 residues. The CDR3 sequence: CASSSGTGDTTQYF. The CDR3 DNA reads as TGCGCCAGCAGCTCGGGGACAGGGGATACGACCCAGTACTTC.

CDR3 amino acids: CASSLGDEQFF. DNA for the CDR3: TGTGCCAGCAGCTTAGGCGATGAGCAGTTCTTC. The rearrangement links TRBV7-9 to TRBJ2-1; D is unresolved. Germline CDR1 reads SEHNR; CDR2 reads FQNEAQ (reference sequence). This CDR3 region has 11 residues. V was shortened by 1 base and J by 8 bases, with 3 bases between the two germline ends.

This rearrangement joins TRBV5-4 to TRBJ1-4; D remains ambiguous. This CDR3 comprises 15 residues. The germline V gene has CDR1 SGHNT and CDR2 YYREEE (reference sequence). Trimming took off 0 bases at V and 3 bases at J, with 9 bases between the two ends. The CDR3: CASSLGSGANEKLFF. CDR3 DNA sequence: TGTGCCAGCAGCTTGGGCAGCGGGGCTAATGAAAAACTGTTTTTT.

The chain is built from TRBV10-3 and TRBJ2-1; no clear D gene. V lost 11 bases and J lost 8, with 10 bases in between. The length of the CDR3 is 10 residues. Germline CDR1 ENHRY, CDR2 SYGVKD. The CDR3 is CAPSGDEQFF. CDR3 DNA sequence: TGTGCCCCCTCAGGCGATGAGCAGTTCTTC.

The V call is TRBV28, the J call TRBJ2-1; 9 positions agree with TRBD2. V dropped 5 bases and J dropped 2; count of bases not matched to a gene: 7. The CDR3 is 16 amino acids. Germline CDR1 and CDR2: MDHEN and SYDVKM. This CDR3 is CASSAFSGRTYNEQFF. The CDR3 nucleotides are TGTGCCAGCAGTGCCTTTAGCGGGAGAACCTACAATGAGCAGTTCTTC.

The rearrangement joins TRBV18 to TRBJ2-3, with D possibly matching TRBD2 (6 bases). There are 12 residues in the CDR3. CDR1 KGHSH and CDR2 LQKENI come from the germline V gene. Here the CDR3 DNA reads TGTACTTCAGGGAGGCGCACAGATACGCAGTATTTT. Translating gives CTSGRRTDTQYF.

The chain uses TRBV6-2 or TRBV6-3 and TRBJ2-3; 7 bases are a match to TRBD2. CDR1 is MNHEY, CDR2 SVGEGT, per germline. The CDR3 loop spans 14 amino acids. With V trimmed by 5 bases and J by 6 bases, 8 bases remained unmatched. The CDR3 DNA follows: TGTGCCAGCAGTCTCCGGGACTATAGGGATACGCAGTATTTT. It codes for CASSLRDYRDTQYF.

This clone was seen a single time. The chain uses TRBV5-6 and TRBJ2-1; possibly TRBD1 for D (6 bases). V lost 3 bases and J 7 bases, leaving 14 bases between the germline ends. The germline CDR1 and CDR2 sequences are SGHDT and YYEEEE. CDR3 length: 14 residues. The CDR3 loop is CASSSLDRENEQFF. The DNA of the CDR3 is TGTGCCAGCAGCTCCCTGGACAGAGAGAATGAGCAGTTCTTC.

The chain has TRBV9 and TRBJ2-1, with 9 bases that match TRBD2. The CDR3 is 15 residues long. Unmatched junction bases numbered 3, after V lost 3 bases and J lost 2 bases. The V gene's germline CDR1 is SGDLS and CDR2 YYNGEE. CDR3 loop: CASSDSGSTYNEQFF. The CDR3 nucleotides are TGTGCCAGCAGCGATAGCGGGAGCACCTACAATGAGCAGTTCTTC.

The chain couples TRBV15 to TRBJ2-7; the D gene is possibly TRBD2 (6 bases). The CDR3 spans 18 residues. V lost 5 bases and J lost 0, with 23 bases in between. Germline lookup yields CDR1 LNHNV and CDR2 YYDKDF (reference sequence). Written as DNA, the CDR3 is TGTGCCACCAGCGGAGGATTAAGGGCGGGATTAAGCTCCTACGAGCAGTACTTC. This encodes CATSGGLRAGLSSYEQYF.

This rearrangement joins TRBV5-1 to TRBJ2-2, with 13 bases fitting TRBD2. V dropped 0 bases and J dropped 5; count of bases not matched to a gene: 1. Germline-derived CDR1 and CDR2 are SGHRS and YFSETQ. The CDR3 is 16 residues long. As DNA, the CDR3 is TGCGCCAGCAGCTTGGGACTAGCGGGAGGTACCGGGGAGCTGTTTTTT. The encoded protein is CASSLGLAGGTGELFF.

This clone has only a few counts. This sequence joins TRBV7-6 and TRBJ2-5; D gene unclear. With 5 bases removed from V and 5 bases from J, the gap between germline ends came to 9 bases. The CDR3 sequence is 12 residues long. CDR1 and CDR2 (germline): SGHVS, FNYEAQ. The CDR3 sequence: CASSPQVETQYF. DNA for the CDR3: TGTGCCAGCAGCCCCCAGGTGGAGACCCAGTACTTC.

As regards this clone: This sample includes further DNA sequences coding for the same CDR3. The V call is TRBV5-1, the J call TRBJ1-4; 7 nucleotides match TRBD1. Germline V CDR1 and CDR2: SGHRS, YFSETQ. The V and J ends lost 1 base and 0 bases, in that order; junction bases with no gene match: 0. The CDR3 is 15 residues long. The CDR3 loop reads CASSLTGATNEKLFF. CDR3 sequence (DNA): TGCGCCAGCAGCTTGACAGGGGCAACTAATGAAAAACTGTTTTTT.

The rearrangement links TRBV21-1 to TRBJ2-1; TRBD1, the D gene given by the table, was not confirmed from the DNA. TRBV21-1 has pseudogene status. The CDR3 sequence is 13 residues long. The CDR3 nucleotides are TGTGCCAGCAGCAATTGCAGGAACAATGAGCAGTTCTTC. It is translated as CASSNCRNNEQFF.

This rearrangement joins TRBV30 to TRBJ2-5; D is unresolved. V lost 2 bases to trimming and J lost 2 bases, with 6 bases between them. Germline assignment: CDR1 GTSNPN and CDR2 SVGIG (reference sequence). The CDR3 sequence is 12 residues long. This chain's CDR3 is CAWSYFQETQYF. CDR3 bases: TGTGCCTGGAGTTATTTTCAAGAGACCCAGTACTTC. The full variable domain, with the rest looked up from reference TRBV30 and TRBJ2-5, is SQTIHQWPATLVQPVGSPLSLECTVEGTSNPNLYWYRQAAGRGLQLLFYSVGIGQISSEVPQNLSASRPQDRQFILSSKKLLLSDSGFYLCAWSYFQETQYFGPGTRLLVL.